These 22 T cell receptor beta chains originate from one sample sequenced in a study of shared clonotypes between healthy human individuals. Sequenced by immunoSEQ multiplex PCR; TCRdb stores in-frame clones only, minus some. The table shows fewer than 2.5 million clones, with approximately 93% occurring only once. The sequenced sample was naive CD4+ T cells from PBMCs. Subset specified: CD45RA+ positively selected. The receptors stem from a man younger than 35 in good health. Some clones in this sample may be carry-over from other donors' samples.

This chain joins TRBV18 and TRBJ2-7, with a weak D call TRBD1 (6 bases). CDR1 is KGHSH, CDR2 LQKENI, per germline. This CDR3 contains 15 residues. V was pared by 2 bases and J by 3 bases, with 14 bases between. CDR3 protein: CASSPAGTSRYEQYF. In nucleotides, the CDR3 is TGTGCCAGCTCACCAGCCGGGACAAGCCGCTACGAGCAGTACTTC.

The chain's CDR3 is CASSLWGHSNEKLFF. CDR3 in DNA: TGTGCCAGCAGTCTTTGGGGACATTCTAATGAAAAACTGTTTTTT. The chain carries TRBV6-1 and TRBJ1-4, with D possibly being TRBD1 (6 bases). Germline CDR1 is MNHNS and CDR2 is SASEGT. This CDR3 comprises 15 residues. The germline V and J ends were trimmed by 5 bases and 3 bases, with 13 bases remaining between them.

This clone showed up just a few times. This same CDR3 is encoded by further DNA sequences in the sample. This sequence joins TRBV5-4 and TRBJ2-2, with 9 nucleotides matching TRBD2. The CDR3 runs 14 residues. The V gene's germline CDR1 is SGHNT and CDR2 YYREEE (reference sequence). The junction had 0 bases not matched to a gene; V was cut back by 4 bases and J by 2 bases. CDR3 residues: CASSLAGNTGELFF. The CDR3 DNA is TGTGCCAGCAGCCTAGCGGGAAACACCGGGGAGCTGTTTTTT.

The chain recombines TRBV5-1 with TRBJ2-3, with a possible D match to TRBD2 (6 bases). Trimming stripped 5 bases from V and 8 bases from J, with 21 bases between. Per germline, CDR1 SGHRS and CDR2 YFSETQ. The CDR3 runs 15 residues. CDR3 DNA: TGCGCCAGCAGTTCCCCCGGGACTCTAAGCGGTACGCAGTATTTT. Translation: CASSSPGTLSGTQYF.

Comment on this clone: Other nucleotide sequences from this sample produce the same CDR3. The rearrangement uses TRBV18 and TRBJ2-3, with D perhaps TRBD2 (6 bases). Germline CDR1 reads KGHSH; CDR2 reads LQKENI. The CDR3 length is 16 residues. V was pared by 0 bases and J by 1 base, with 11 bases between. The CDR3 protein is CASSPPSRGRTDTQYF. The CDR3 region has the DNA TGTGCCAGCTCACCACCATCGCGGGGACGCACAGATACGCAGTATTTT.

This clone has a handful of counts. The CDR3 sequence: CASSQGLAGNNEQFF. DNA for the CDR3: TGTGCCAGCAGCCAAGGCCTAGCGGGGAACAATGAGCAGTTCTTC. The chain employs TRBV14 and TRBJ2-1, with TRBD2 matching 9 bases. The length of the CDR3 is 15 residues. J was trimmed by 5 bases and V by 1 base; bases with no gene match: 3. Germline V gene data show CDR1 as SGHDN and CDR2 as FVKESK.

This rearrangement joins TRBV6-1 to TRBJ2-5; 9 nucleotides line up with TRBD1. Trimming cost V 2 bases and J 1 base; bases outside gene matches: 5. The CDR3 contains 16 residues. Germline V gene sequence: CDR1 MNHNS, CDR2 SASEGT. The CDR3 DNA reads TGTGCCAGCAGTGAATGGACAGGGGTACCCCAAGAGACCCAGTACTTC. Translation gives CASSEWTGVPQETQYF.

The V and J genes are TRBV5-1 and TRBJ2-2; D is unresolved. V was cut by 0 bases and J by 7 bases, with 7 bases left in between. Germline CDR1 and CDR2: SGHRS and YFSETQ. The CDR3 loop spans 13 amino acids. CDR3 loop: CASSLVSGGELFF. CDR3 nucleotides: TGCGCCAGCAGCTTGGTGTCCGGCGGGGAGCTGTTTTTT.

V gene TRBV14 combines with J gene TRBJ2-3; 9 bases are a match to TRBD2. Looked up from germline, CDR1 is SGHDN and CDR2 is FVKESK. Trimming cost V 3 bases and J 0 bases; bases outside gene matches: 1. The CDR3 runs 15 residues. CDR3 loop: CASSHTSGSTDTQYF. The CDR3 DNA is TGTGCCAGCAGCCATACTAGCGGGAGCACAGATACGCAGTATTTT.

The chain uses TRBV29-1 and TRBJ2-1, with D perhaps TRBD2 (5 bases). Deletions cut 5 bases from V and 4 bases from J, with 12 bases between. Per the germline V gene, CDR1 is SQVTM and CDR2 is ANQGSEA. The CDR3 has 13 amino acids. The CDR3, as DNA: TGCAGCGTTTTCCGGCTAGCTTACAATGAGCAGTTCTTC. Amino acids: CSVFRLAYNEQFF.

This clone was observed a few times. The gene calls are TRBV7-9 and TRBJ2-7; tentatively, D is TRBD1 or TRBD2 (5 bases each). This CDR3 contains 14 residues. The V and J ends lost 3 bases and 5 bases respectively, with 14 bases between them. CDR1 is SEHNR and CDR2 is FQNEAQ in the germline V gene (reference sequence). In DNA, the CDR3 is TGTGCCAGCAGCTTGGCAGGGAGTTGGGACGAGCAGTACTTC. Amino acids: CASSLAGSWDEQYF.

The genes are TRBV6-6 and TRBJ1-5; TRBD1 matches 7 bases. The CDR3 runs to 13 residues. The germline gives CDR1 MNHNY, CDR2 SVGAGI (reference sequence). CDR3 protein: CGTGFSSNQPQHF. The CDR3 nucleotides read TGTGGGACAGGTTTTTCCTCCAATCAGCCCCAGCATTTT.

The CDR3 DNA follows: TGTGCCAGCAGCCCCGAGGGGCGGACAGGAGGGCGCGGCTACACCTTC. Residues: CASSPEGRTGGRGYTF. The chain recombines TRBV11-2 with TRBJ1-2; TRBD1 aligns across 7 bases. Germline values: CDR1 SGHAT, CDR2 FQNNGV. V was clipped by 5 bases and J by 8 bases; unmatched bases: 17. This CDR3 is 16 amino acids long.

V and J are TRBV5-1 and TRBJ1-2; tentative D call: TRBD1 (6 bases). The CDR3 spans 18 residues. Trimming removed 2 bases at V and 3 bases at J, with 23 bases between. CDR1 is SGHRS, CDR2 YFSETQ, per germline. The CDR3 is CASSFSYREPSNDYGYTF. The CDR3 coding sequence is TGCGCCAGCAGCTTTAGTTACAGGGAACCTTCGAACGACTATGGCTACACCTTC.

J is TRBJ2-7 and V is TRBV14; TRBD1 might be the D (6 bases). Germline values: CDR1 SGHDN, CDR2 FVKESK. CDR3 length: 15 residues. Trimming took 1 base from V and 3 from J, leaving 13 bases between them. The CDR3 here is CASSQGLGRGYEQYF. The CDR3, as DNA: TGTGCCAGCAGCCAAGGTCTCGGCAGGGGCTACGAGCAGTACTTC.

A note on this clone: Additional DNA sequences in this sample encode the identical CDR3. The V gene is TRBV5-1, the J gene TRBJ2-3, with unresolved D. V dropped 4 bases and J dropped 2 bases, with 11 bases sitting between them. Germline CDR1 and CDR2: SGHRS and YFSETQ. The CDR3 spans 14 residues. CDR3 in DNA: TGCGCCAGCAGCCCGGGTGGAAACACAGATACGCAGTATTTT. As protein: CASSPGGNTDTQYF.

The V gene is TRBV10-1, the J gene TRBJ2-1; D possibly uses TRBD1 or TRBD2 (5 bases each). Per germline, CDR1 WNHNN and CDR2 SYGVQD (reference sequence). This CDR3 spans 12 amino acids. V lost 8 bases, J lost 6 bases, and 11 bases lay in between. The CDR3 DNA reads TGCGCCAGCGGGGACCTATTCAATGAGCAGTTCTTC. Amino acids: CASGDLFNEQFF.

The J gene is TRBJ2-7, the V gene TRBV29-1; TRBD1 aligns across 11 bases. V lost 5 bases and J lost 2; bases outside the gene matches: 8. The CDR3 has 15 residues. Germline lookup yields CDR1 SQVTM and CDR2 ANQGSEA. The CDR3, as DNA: TGCAGCGTTTCCCGCCGGGACAGGGGGGCCTACGAGCAGTACTTC. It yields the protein CSVSRRDRGAYEQYF.

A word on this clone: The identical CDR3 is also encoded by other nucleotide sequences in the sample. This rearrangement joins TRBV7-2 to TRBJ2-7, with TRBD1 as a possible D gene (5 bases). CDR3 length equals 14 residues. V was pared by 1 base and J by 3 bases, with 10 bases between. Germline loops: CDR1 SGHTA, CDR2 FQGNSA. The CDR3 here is CASSLGQGRYEQYF. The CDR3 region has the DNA TGTGCCAGCAGCTTAGGGCAGGGCCGCTACGAGCAGTACTTC.

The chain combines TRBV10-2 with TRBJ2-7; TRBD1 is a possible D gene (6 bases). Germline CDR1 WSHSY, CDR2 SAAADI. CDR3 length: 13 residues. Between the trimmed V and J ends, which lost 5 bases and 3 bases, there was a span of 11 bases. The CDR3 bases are TGCGCCAGCAGTCTGACAGGCAACTACGAGCAGTACTTC. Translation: CASSLTGNYEQYF.

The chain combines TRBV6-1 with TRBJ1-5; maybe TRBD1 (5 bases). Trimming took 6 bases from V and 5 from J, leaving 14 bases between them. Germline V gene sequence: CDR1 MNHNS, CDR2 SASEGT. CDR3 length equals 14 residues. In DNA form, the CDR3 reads TGTGCCAGCAGAATCAGGGTGGTCGATCAGCCCCAGCATTTT. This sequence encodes CASRIRVVDQPQHF.

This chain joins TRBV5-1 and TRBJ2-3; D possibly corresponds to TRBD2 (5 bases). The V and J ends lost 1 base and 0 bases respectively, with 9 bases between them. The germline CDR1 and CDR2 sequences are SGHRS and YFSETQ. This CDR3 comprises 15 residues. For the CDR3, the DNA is TGCGCCAGCAGCTTGCGGAGGACCAGCACAGATACGCAGTATTTT. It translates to CASSLRRTSTDTQYF.